Listed below are T cell receptor beta chains from one sample, sequenced in a study of long-term antiretroviral therapy in people with HIV. Sequencing used immunoSEQ multiplex PCR; TCRdb keeps in-frame clones, though not all of them. The sample holds under 25,000 clones, over 80% seen once. Sample: unsorted PBMCs, taken 1.6 years after starting antiretroviral therapy. The source is a man aged 40-55 years with HIV. The CDR3 runs from the conserved cysteine through the conserved F or W. The order of the fields is clone size, D gene, J gene, V gene, CDR3 DNA, CDR3 protein. A D gene is named only where the DNA matches it firmly. Expanded clones are given a class, and other clones once, few, many or no size at all.

clone_size: once; d_call: TRBD1; j_call: TRBJ2-1; v_call: TRBV11-3; cdr3_nt: TGTGCCAGCAGCTTAGGAACAGGGGATAGGTACAATGAGCAGTTCTTC; cdr3_aa: CASSLGTGDRYNEQFF
clone_size: .; d_call: TRBD2; j_call: TRBJ2-3; v_call: TRBV4-1; cdr3_nt: TGCGCCAGCAGCCAAGAGGCCACTAGCGGAGATACGCAGTATTTT; cdr3_aa: CASSQEATSGDTQYF
clone_size: .; d_call: .; j_call: TRBJ1-5; v_call: TRBV28; cdr3_nt: TGTGCCAGCAGTTTATTACAAAGGGGCCAGCCCCAGCATTTT; cdr3_aa: CASSLLQRGQPQHF
clone_size: .; d_call: TRBD1; j_call: TRBJ1-4; v_call: TRBV19; cdr3_nt: TGTGCCAGTAGTTTACGTGACAGGGTGAGGGAAAAACTGTTTTTT; cdr3_aa: CASSLRDRVREKLFF
clone_size: .; d_call: TRBD1; j_call: TRBJ1-2; v_call: TRBV5-5; cdr3_nt: TGTGCCAGCAGCTTGGTTGGGACAGGGGCACAGGGCGGCTATGGCTACACCTTC; cdr3_aa: CASSLVGTGAQGGYGYTF
clone_size: once; d_call: TRBD2; j_call: TRBJ2-7; v_call: TRBV11-3; cdr3_nt: TGTGCCAGCAGCTTAGAGCGGGCTAGCGGGTACGAGCAGTACTTC; cdr3_aa: CASSLERASGYEQYF
clone_size: .; d_call: .; j_call: TRBJ1-1; v_call: TRBV5-1; cdr3_nt: TGCGCCAGCAGCCAGGGGTTGAACACTGAAGCTTTCTTT; cdr3_aa: CASSQGLNTEAFF
clone_size: .; d_call: .; j_call: TRBJ2-2; v_call: TRBV5-5; cdr3_nt: TGTGCCAGCAGCTTGGCCATGGAGTCTCGCACCGGGGAGCTGTTTTTT; cdr3_aa: CASSLAMESRTGELFF
clone_size: .; d_call: .; j_call: TRBJ2-7; v_call: TRBV11-2; cdr3_nt: TGTGCCAGCAGCATCAACAGGGTCCTCGGGAACGAGCAGTACTTC; cdr3_aa: CASSINRVLGNEQYF
clone_size: .; d_call: .; j_call: TRBJ2-2; v_call: TRBV7-3; cdr3_nt: TGTGCCAGCAGCCCAGGGGACACCGGGGAGCTGTTTTTT; cdr3_aa: CASSPGDTGELFF
clone_size: .; d_call: .; j_call: TRBJ2-3; v_call: TRBV19; cdr3_nt: TGTGCCAGTAGTCCGAGTGGGGGTTGGACAGATACGCAGTATTTT; cdr3_aa: CASSPSGGWTDTQYF
clone_size: .; d_call: TRBD2; j_call: TRBJ2-7; v_call: TRBV29-1; cdr3_nt: TGCAGCGTTGAGGGACTAGCGGGCGTAGCAAACACCTACGAGCAGTACTTC; cdr3_aa: CSVEGLAGVANTYEQYF
clone_size: few; d_call: .; j_call: TRBJ1-3; v_call: TRBV7-2; cdr3_nt: TGTGCCAGCAGCTTAAGTCTGCTCTCTGGAAACACCATATATTTT; cdr3_aa: CASSLSLLSGNTIYF
clone_size: once; d_call: TRBD1; j_call: TRBJ2-1; v_call: TRBV25-1; cdr3_nt: TGTGCCAGCTGCGCAGGGGGCGATGAGCAGTTCTTC; cdr3_aa: CASCAGGDEQFF
clone_size: .; d_call: TRBD1; j_call: TRBJ1-1; v_call: TRBV27; cdr3_nt: TGTGCCAGCAGTTTAGAGTTGGCAGGGGGGAACACTGAAGCTTTCTTT; cdr3_aa: CASSLELAGGNTEAFF
clone_size: few; d_call: .; j_call: TRBJ1-2; v_call: TRBV5-1; cdr3_nt: TGCGCCAGCAAAGTACAGCCGGAAACGGGCTATGGCTACACCTTC; cdr3_aa: CASKVQPETGYGYTF
clone_size: .; d_call: TRBD1; j_call: TRBJ1-5; v_call: TRBV4-2; cdr3_nt: TGTGCCAGCAGCCAAGAAACAGGGGATTATAGCAATCAGCCCCAGCATTTT; cdr3_aa: CASSQETGDYSNQPQHF
clone_size: .; d_call: .; j_call: TRBJ1-2; v_call: TRBV2; cdr3_nt: TGTGCCAGCAGTGAAGTCCTTAGCGGGGCCTATGGCTACACCTTC; cdr3_aa: CASSEVLSGAYGYTF
clone_size: .; d_call: TRBD1; j_call: TRBJ2-1; v_call: TRBV7-9; cdr3_nt: TGTGCCAGCAGCTGGGGGACAGGGGGCTACAATGAGCAGTTCTTC; cdr3_aa: CASSWGTGGYNEQFF
clone_size: .; d_call: .; j_call: TRBJ1-5; v_call: TRBV6-1; cdr3_nt: TGTGCCAGCAACCCGACAGGACCCCTATTGCCCCAGCATTTT; cdr3_aa: CASNPTGPLLPQHF
clone_size: .; d_call: .; j_call: TRBJ1-4; v_call: TRBV4-1; cdr3_nt: TGCGCCAGCAGCCAGGAGGGGGGGGCCCATAATGAAAAACTGTTTTTT; cdr3_aa: CASSQEGGAHNEKLFF
clone_size: few; d_call: .; j_call: TRBJ1-2; v_call: TRBV5-6; cdr3_nt: TGTGCCAGCAGCTTGGGAGACAGATACTATTTTACCTTC; cdr3_aa: CASSLGDRYYFTF